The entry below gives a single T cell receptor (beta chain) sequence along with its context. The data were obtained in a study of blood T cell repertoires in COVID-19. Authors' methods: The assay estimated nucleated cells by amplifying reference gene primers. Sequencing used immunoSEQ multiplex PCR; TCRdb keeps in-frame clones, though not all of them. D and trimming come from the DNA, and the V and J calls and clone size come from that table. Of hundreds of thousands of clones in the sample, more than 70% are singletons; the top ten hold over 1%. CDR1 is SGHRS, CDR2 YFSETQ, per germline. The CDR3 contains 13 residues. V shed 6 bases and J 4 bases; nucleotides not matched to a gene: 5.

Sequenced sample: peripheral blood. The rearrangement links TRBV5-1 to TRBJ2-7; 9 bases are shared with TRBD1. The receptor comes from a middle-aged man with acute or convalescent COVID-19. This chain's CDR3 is CASKGTGSYEQYF. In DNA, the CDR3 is TGCGCCAGCAAAGGGACAGGGAGTTACGAGCAGTACTTC.